One and the same sample provided the 17 T cell receptor beta chains below, sequenced in a study of CD8+CD57+ T cells in acquired aplastic anemia. Genomic DNA served as template for TCR beta VDJ and CDR3 profiling. Each CDR3 protein is one row after TCRdb ran MiXCR on the reads. The sample holds 250,000 to 350,000 distinct CDR3 sequences, 45% to 65% seen once. Source material: sorted CD4+, CD8+, or CD8+CD57+ T cells (not recorded which) from PBMCs. These receptors were collected from a human donor with severe aplastic anemia or a healthy control (not recorded which).

The CDR3 protein is CSVAGASNQPQHF. The DNA for the CDR3 is TGCAGCGTTGCAGGGGCTAGCAATCAGCCCCAGCATTTT. The gene calls are TRBV29-1 and TRBJ1-5, with D perhaps matching TRBD1 (6 bases). The V gene lost 4 bases and the J gene lost 0 bases, with 7 bases spanning the gap. The V gene's germline CDR1 is SQVTM and CDR2 ANQGSEA. This CDR3 comprises 13 residues.

This clonotype appeared a few times. The CDR3 is CASSVDVNYGYTF. DNA for the CDR3: TGTGCCAGCAGCGTAGATGTCAACTATGGCTACACCTTC. V is TRBV9 and J is TRBJ1-2; D unresolved. CDR3 length equals 13 residues. Germline V gene data show CDR1 as SGDLS and CDR2 as YYNGEE. V lost 0 bases and J 2 bases, leaving 5 bases between the germline ends.

This clonotype was detected many times. This chain links TRBV19 with TRBJ1-5; 8 nucleotides line up with TRBD1. V trimming: 5 bases; J trimming: 3 bases; junction bases outside the gene matches: 6. The CDR3 runs 15 residues. Germline CDR1 reads LNHDA; CDR2 reads SQIVND (reference sequence). The CDR3 loop is CASSPDRALNQPQHF. CDR3 bases: TGTGCCAGTAGTCCGGACAGGGCCCTCAATCAGCCCCAGCATTTT.

This clonotype has only one observation. The CDR3 here is CASSTPVKKNIQYF. The CDR3 DNA sequence: TGTGCCAGCAGCACCCCGGTAAAAAAAAACATTCAGTACTTC. V usage is TRBV12-3 or TRBV12-4 and J usage is TRBJ2-4; D unresolved. The CDR3 spans 14 residues. Trimming removed 6 bases from V and 4 bases from J, with 13 bases in between.

The chain carries TRBV6-1 and TRBJ1-6; D is unresolved. V lost 5 bases and J lost 14, with 16 bases in between. The length of the CDR3 is 13 residues. Germline CDR1 is MNHNS and CDR2 is SASEGT. The CDR3 protein is CASSYSEGWSLHF. The CDR3 coding sequence is TGTGCCAGCAGTTACTCGGAGGGCTGGTCCCTCCACTTT.

The CDR3 region has the DNA TGCGCCAGCGGCAATGGGGCCAGTCAGAACGAGCAGTACTTC. Protein: CASGNGASQNEQYF. The V call is TRBV5-1, the J call TRBJ2-7, with D possibly TRBD1 on 5 matching bases. This CDR3 comprises 14 residues. V was clipped by 7 bases and J by 5 bases, with 19 bases between them. Germline CDR1 reads SGHRS; CDR2 reads YFSETQ. Based on the CDR3 plus reference TRBV5-1 and TRBJ2-7, the full variable domain is KAGVTQTPRYLIKTRGQQVTLSCSPISGHRSVSWYQQTPGQGLQFLFEYFSETQRNKGNFPGRFSGRQFSNSRSEMNVSTLELGDSALYLCASGNGASQNEQYFGPGTRLTVT.

This clonotype has ten or more counts. V usage is TRBV2 and J usage is TRBJ2-5; 7 nucleotides agree with TRBD1. CDR3 length: 13 amino acids. The germline V gene encodes CDR1 SNHLY and CDR2 FYNNEI. Germline trimming cut 8 bases from V and 3 bases from J; bases unmatched to any gene: 6. The CDR3 DNA reads TGTGCCAGCGCCGGGACAGCGGAAGAGACCCAGTACTTC. Its protein product is CASAGTAEETQYF. Based on the CDR3 plus reference TRBV2 and TRBJ2-5, the full variable domain is EPEVTQTPSHQVTQMGQEVILRCVPISNHLYFYWYRQILGQKVEFLVSFYNNEISEKSEIFDDQFSVERPDGSNFTLKIRSTKLEDSAMYFCASAGTAEETQYFGPGTRLLVL.

The chain couples TRBV15 to TRBJ1-6; D is unclear. V was trimmed by 4 bases and J by 3 bases, leaving 7 bases between them. The CDR3 is 14 amino acids. Germline CDR1 LNHNV, CDR2 YYDKDF (reference sequence). The CDR3 protein is CATSTGFYNSPLHF. The CDR3 region has the DNA TGTGCCACCAGCACAGGATTCTATAATTCACCCCTCCACTTT.

This clonotype was counted ten times or more. The V gene is TRBV10-3, the J gene TRBJ2-1, with D perhaps TRBD1 (5 bases). V was clipped by 0 bases and J by 4 bases, with 10 bases between them. Germline V gives CDR1 ENHRY, CDR2 SYGVKD. This CDR3 is built from 15 residues. The CDR3 coding sequence is TGTGCCATCAGTGAGTCGACAGCTTCATACAATGAGCAGTTCTTC. Protein: CAISESTASYNEQFF.

In this sample, this clonotype turned up a few times. This chain joins TRBV2 and TRBJ1-5; D gene unclear. The CDR3 sequence is 14 residues long. Germline CDR1 and CDR2: SNHLY and FYNNEI. The ends were cut back, 1 base at V and 5 bases at J, with 9 bases in the middle. The CDR3, as DNA: TGTGCCAGCAGTGAAGGCAGTGCGGATCAGCCCCAGCATTTT. It is translated as CASSEGSADQPQHF. Using reference TRBV2 and TRBJ1-5 for the parts outside the CDR3, the full variable domain is EPEVTQTPSHQVTQMGQEVILRCVPISNHLYFYWYRQILGQKVEFLVSFYNNEISEKSEIFDDQFSVERPDGSNFTLKIRSTKLEDSAMYFCASSEGSADQPQHFGDGTRLSIL.

The rearrangement joins TRBV9 to TRBJ2-1, with 10 positions matching TRBD1. Germline values: CDR1 SGDLS, CDR2 YYNGEE. The CDR3 runs 17 residues. V trimming: 4 bases; J trimming: 0 bases; junction bases outside the gene matches: 7. CDR3: CASSTQRTGGSYNEQFF. In nucleotides, the CDR3 is TGTGCCAGCAGCACTCAGCGGACAGGGGGCTCCTACAATGAGCAGTTCTTC.

This clonotype showed up many times. The V and J genes are TRBV6-2 or TRBV6-3 and TRBJ2-1; D remains ambiguous. Deletions cut 6 bases from V and 6 bases from J, with 15 bases between. CDR1 and CDR2 (germline): MNHEY, SVGEGT. The CDR3 runs 14 residues. The CDR3 sequence: CASRNLVWFNEQFF. The CDR3 nucleotides are TGTGCCAGCAGGAACCTGGTGTGGTTCAATGAGCAGTTCTTC.

About this clonotype itself: This may be a read error: a much more frequent sequence differs by one nucleotide. The rearrangement links TRBV3-1 to TRBJ1-1; D is ambiguous. Trimming removed 3 bases at V and 0 bases at J, with 8 bases between. Germline CDR1 reads LGHDT; CDR2 reads YNNKEL (reference sequence). The CDR3 totals 14 residues. CDR3 sequence: CASSHNGMNTEAFF. The CDR3 region has the DNA TGTGCCAGCAGCCATAATGGGATGAACACTGAAGCTTTCTTT.

V gene TRBV7-9 combines with J gene TRBJ2-5, with TRBD2 matching over 14 bases. Germline values: CDR1 SEHNR, CDR2 FQNEAQ (reference sequence). The J segment lost 4 bases and the V segment lost 5 bases, leaving 6 bases of the junction unmatched. The CDR3 loop spans 16 amino acids. Here the CDR3 reads CASSPRLAGGLETQYF. The CDR3 DNA follows: TGTGCCAGCAGCCCCAGACTAGCGGGAGGGTTAGAGACCCAGTACTTC.

This clonotype was recorded many times. The V gene is TRBV6-2 or TRBV6-3, the J gene TRBJ1-1; D ambiguous. Germline CDR1 reads MNHEY; CDR2 reads SVGEGT. The CDR3 spans 14 residues. The germline V and J ends were trimmed by 6 bases and 3 bases, with 14 bases remaining between them. The chain's CDR3 is CASRAGLADTEAFF. The CDR3 DNA is TGTGCCAGCAGAGCTGGACTCGCGGACACTGAAGCTTTCTTT.

CDR3 bases: TGCAGTGCGAAGACAGGGACCGGGGAGCTGTTTTTT. Amino acids: CSAKTGTGELFF. This chain links TRBV20-1 with TRBJ2-2; 7 bases match TRBD1. The CDR3 sequence is 12 residues long. V was clipped by 6 bases and J by 5 bases; unmatched bases: 3. Germline CDR1 DFQATT, CDR2 SNEGSKA (reference sequence).

Many counts were recorded for this clonotype. The V call is TRBV25-1, the J call TRBJ1-2; tentative D call: TRBD1 (5 bases). Germline V gives CDR1 MGHDK, CDR2 SYGVNS. This CDR3 comprises 13 residues. The V and J ends lost 8 bases and 3 bases respectively, with 13 bases between them. This CDR3 is CASRRDSDYGYTF. CDR3 bases: TGTGCCAGCCGCAGGGATTCGGACTATGGCTACACCTTC.